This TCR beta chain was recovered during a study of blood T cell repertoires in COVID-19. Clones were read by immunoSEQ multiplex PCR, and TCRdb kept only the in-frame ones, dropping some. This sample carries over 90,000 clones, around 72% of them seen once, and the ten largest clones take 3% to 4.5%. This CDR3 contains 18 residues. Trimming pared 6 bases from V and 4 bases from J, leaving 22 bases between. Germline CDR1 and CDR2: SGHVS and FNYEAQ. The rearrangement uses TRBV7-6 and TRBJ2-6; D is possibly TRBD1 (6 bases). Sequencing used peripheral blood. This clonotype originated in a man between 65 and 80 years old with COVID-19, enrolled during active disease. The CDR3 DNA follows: TGTGCCAGCAGTCCCCTGCGCTTCTCAGGGGAGGGGGCCAACGTCCTGACTTTC. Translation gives CASSPLRFSGEGANVLTF.